The clone carrying this TCR beta chain was detected a few times. Its antigen is still unknown. This entry is derived from a study of human T cells and chemical hapten exposure. Regarding the study as a whole: Positively correlated with patch test score were the counts of PT1 expanded TCRs.

Time point: patch test 2, 6 weeks after DPC sensitization. Described treatment: therapeutic diphenylcyclopropenone sensitization with weekly scalp DPC. The V and J ends lost 3 bases and 0 bases respectively, with 9 bases between them. CDR3 size: 16 residues. Germline loops: CDR1 PRHDT, CDR2 FYEKMQ (reference sequence). The library labeled individual cDNA molecules by adding unique molecular identifiers to them. Via MiXCR, TCRdb re-called the RACE reads, giving one row per CDR3 protein. The sample records approximately 350,000 distinct CDR3 sequences, just under 6.5% being singletons. Sample: whole blood, taken in connection with sensitization to the hapten diphenylcyclopropenone (DPC). The V and J genes are TRBV13 and TRBJ2-6; D gene uncertain. The TCR sequence derives from a woman aged 18-35 years with alopecia areata. Some clones in this sample may be carry-over from other donors' samples. Here the CDR3 reads CASSFVSSSGANVLTF. CDR3 coding DNA: TGTGCCAGCAGCTTTGTGTCGAGCTCTGGGGCCAACGTCCTGACTTTC.